These 3 T cell receptor beta chains were sequenced from one sample in a study of blood T cell repertoires in COVID-19. Some clones are missing from TCRdb's copy, which holds only in-frame ones; the method was immunoSEQ multiplex PCR. The sample includes more than 150,000 clones, approximately 88% of them seen just once. Sequences were obtained from peripheral blood. The receptors were gathered from a woman between 55 and 75 years old with acute or convalescent COVID-19.

The chain recombines TRBV19 with TRBJ1-2; D possibly corresponds to TRBD1 (6 bases). Germline assignment: CDR1 LNHDA and CDR2 SQIVND (reference sequence). This CDR3 comprises 13 residues. V was pared by 5 bases and J by 4 bases, with 11 bases between. CDR3 amino acids: CASSYDRRYGYTF. CDR3 in DNA: TGTGCCAGTAGTTACGACAGGCGCTATGGCTACACCTTC.

V is TRBV5-1 and J is TRBJ1-4; 7 bases fit TRBD1. CDR3 size: 13 residues. Unmatched junction bases numbered 7, after V lost 4 bases and J lost 10 bases. The germline V gene encodes CDR1 SGHRS and CDR2 YFSETQ. CDR3 bases: TGCGCCAGCAGCCTCACACAGGGGTCAAAACTGTTTTTT. Amino acids: CASSLTQGSKLFF.

This chain joins TRBV7-8 and TRBJ1-2; D not resolved. Between the trimmed V and J ends, which lost 0 bases and 5 bases, there was a span of 10 bases. CDR3 size: 14 residues. CDR1 and CDR2 from the germline V gene are SGHVS and FQNEAQ. The CDR3: CASSLARTQYGYTF. The DNA of the CDR3 is TGTGCCAGCAGCTTAGCGCGAACACAGTATGGCTACACCTTC.